This T cell receptor beta chain was identified in a study of blood T cell repertoires in COVID-19. The repertoire was sequenced with immunoSEQ multiplex PCR; TCRdb's copy has only in-frame clones and lacks some. This sample carries a few hundred thousand clones, roughly four fifths of them seen once, and the ten largest clones take around 4.1%. This TCR was recovered from a young man with acute COVID-19. Source material: PBMCs or T cells enriched from blood (not recorded which).

CDR3: CASSLNRNTEAFF. The CDR3, as DNA: TGTGCCAGCAGCTTAAATAGGAACACTGAAGCTTTCTTT. The chain links TRBV7-3 to TRBJ1-1; D is unresolved. The germline CDR1 and CDR2 sequences are SGHTA and FQGTGA. The length of the CDR3 is 13 residues. V was shortened by 1 base and J by 1 base, with 4 bases between the two germline ends.